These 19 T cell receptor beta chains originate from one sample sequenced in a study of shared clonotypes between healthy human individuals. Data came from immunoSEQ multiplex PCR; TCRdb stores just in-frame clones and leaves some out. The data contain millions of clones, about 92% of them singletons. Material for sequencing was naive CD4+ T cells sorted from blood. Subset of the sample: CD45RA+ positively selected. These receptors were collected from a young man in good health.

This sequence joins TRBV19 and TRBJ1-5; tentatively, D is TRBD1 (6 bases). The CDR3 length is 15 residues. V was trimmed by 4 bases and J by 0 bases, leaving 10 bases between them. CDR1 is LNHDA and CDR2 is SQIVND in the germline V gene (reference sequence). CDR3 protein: CASSNDRYSNQPQHF. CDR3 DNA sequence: TGTGCCAGTAGTAATGACAGGTATAGCAATCAGCCCCAGCATTTT.

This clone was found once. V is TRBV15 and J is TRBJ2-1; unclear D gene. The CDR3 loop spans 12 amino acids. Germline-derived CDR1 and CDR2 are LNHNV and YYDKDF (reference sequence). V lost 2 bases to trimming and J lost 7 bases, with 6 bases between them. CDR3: CATSRSSNEQFF. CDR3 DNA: TGTGCCACCAGCAGATCCTCAAATGAGCAGTTCTTC.

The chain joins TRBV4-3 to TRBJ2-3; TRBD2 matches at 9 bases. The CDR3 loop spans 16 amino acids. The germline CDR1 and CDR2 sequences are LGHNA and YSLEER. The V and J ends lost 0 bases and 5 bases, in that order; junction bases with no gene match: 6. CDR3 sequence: CASSQDWGLAGDTQYF. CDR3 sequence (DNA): TGCGCCAGCAGCCAAGATTGGGGACTAGCCGGAGATACGCAGTATTTT.

This CDR3 reads CASRKAYEQYF. The DNA of the CDR3 is TGTGCCAGCAGGAAGGCCTACGAGCAGTACTTC. The genes are TRBV2 and TRBJ2-7; unclear D gene. The V gene's germline CDR1 is SNHLY and CDR2 FYNNEI. Trimming removed 6 bases from V and 2 bases from J, with 5 bases in between. The CDR3 runs to 11 residues. Complete variable domain (other parts from reference TRBV2 and TRBJ2-7): EPEVTQTPSHQVTQMGQEVILRCVPISNHLYFYWYRQILGQKVEFLVSFYNNEISEKSEIFDDQFSVERPDGSNFTLKIRSTKLEDSAMYFCASRKAYEQYFGPGTRLTVT.

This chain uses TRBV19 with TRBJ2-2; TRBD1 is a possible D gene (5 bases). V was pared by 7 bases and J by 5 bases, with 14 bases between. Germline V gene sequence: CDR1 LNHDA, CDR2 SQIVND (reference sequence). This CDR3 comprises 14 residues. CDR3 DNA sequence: TGTGCCAGTACCACTAAGGGGTGGACCGGGGAGCTGTTTTTT. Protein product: CASTTKGWTGELFF.

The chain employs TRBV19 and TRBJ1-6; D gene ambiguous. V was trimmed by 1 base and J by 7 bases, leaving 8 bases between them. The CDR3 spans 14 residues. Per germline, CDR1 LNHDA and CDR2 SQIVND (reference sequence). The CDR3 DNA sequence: TGTGCCAGTAGTATAGGCGGGGTGAATTCACCCCTCCACTTT. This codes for CASSIGGVNSPLHF.

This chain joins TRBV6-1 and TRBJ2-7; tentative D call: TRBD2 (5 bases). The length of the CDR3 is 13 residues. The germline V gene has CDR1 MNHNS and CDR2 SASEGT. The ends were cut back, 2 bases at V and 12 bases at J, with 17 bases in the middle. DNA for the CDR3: TGTGCCAGCAGTGAAATTCGGAGGATGTACAGGTACTTC. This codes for CASSEIRRMYRYF.

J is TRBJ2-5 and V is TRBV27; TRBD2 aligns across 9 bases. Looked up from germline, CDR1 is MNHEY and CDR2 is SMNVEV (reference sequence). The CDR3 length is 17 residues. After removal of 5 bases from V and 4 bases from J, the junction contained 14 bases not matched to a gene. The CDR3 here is CASSPLRLAGEGETQYF. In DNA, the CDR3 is TGTGCCAGCAGTCCCCTGAGGTTAGCGGGAGAGGGAGAGACCCAGTACTTC.

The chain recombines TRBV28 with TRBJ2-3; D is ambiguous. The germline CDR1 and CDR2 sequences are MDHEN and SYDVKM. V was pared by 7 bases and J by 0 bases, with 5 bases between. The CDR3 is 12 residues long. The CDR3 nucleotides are TGTGCCAGCAAAGAGAGCACAGATACGCAGTATTTT. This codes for CASKESTDTQYF.

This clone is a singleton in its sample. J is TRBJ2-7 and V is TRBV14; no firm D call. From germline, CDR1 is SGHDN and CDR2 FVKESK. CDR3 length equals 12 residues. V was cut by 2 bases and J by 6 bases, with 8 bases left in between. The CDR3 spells CASSQSGPEQYF. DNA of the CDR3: TGTGCCAGCAGCCAATCGGGCCCCGAGCAGTACTTC. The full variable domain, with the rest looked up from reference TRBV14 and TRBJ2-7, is EAGVTQFPSHSVIEKGQTVTLRCDPISGHDNLYWYRRVMGKEIKFLLHFVKESKQDESGMPNNRFLAERTGGTYSTLKVQPAELEDSGVYFCASSQSGPEQYFGPGTRLTVT.

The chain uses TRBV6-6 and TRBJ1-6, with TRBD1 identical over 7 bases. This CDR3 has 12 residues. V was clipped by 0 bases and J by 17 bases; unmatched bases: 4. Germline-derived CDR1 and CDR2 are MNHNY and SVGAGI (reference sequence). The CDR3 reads CASSYSRDSFHF. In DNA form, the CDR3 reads TGTGCCAGCAGTTACTCGAGGGACAGCTTCCACTTT.

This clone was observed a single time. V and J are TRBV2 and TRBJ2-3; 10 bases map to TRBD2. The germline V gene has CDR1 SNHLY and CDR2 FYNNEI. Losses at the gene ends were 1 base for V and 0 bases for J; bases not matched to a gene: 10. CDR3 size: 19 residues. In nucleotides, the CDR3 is TGTGCCAGCAGTGAAGGTTTAGCGGGGGGCCTACTTAGCACAGATACGCAGTATTTT. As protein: CASSEGLAGGLLSTDTQYF.

The CDR3 here is CASSALASEGTQYF. The CDR3 DNA is TGTGCCAGCAGCGCACTAGCGTCCGAGGGGACCCAGTACTTC. This chain uses TRBV9 with TRBJ2-5; TRBD2 aligns across 7 bases. The CDR3 has 14 residues. Germline assignment: CDR1 SGDLS and CDR2 YYNGEE. V lost 3 bases to trimming and J lost 7 bases; unmatched junction nucleotides: 9. The full variable domain, in which reference TRBV9 and TRBJ2-5 provide the parts outside the CDR3, is DSGVTQTPKHLITATGQRVTLRCSPRSGDLSVYWYQQSLDQGLQFLIQYYNGEERAKGNILERFSAQQFPDLHSELNLSSLELGDSALYFCASSALASEGTQYFGPGTRLLVL.

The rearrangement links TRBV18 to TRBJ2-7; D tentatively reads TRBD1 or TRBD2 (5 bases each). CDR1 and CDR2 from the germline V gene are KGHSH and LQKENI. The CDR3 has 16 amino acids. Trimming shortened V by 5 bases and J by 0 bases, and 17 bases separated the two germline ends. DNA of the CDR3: TGTGCCAGCTCAATAGGGACCGCTGCTTTCTCCTACGAGCAGTACTTC. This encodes CASSIGTAAFSYEQYF.

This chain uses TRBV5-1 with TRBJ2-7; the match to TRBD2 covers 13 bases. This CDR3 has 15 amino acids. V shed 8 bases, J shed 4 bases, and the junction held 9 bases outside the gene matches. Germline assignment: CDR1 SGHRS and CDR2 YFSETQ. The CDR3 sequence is CASRLAGGSEYEQYF. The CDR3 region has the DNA TGCGCCAGTCGACTAGCGGGGGGCTCCGAATACGAGCAGTACTTC.

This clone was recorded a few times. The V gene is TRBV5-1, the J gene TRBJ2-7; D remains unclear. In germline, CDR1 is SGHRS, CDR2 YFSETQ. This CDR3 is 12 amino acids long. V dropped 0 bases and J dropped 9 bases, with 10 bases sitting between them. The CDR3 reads CASSLEGHRQYF. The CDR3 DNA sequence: TGCGCCAGCAGCTTGGAAGGGCACCGGCAGTACTTC.

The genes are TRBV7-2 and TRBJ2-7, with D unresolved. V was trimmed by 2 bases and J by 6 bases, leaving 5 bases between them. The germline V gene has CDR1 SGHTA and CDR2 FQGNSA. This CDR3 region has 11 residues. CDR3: CASSLTIEQYF. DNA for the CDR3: TGTGCCAGCAGCTTAACTATCGAGCAGTACTTC. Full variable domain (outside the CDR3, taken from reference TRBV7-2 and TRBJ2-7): GAGVSQSPSNKVTEKGKDVELRCDPISGHTALYWYRQSLGQGLEFLIYFQGNSAPDKSGLPSDRFSAERTGGSVSTLTIQRTQQEDSAVYLCASSLTIEQYFGPGTRLTVT.

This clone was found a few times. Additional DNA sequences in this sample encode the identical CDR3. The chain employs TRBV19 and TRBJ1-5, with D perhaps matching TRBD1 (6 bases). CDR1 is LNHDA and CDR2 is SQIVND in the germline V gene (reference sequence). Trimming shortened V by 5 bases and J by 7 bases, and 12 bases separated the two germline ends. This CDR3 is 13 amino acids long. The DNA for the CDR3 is TGTGCCAGTAGTTCGCAGGGGACCCAGCCCCAGCATTTT. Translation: CASSSQGTQPQHF.

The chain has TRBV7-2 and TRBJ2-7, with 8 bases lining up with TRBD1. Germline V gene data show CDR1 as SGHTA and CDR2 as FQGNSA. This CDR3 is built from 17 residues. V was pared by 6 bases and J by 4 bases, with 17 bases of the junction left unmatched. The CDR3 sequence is CASSLLPLRDRRYEQYF. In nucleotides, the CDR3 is TGTGCCAGCAGTCTCCTCCCCCTACGGGACAGGAGGTACGAGCAGTACTTC.